This T cell receptor beta chain was captured by sequencing in a study of blood T cell repertoires in COVID-19. Whole-study context: There were acute and convalescent COVID-19 samples, and they came from the United States, Italy and Spain. Sources were T cells, B-cell-depleted T cells, or PBMCs; the material itself was cDNA or gDNA.

The CDR3 consists of 16 residues. Trimming stripped 0 bases from V and 5 bases from J, with 16 bases between. Germline CDR1 GTSNPN, CDR2 SVGIG (reference sequence). Authors' analysis steps: The assay estimated nucleated cells by amplifying reference gene primers. The table came from immunoSEQ multiplex PCR; TCRdb's copy has only in-frame clones and leaves some out. That table is the source of V, J and clone size, and D and trimming were worked out from the DNA. The repertoire holds roughly 330,000 clones, approximately 88% seen once, with about 4.7% in the top ten. The study counted Cohort 3 donors as recovered given two negative PCRs, clearance, or symptom resolution.

The material sequenced was PBMCs or T cells enriched from blood (not recorded which). This clonotype was sampled from a young man who had recovered from COVID-19. The rearrangement joins TRBV30 to TRBJ1-4, with D maybe TRBD1 (6 bases). CDR3 amino acids: CAWSVSGGGINEKLFF. DNA for the CDR3: TGTGCCTGGAGTGTTAGTGGGGGCGGTATAAATGAAAAACTGTTTTTT. Filled out from reference TRBV30 and TRBJ1-4, the complete variable domain reads SQTIHQWPATLVQPVGSPLSLECTVEGTSNPNLYWYRQAAGRGLQLLFYSVGIGQISSEVPQNLSASRPQDRQFILSSKKLLLSDSGFYLCAWSVSGGGINEKLFFGSGTQLSVL.